The subject of this entry is one T cell receptor beta chain. This specimen comes from a study of blood T cell repertoires in COVID-19. Study details: Specimens from acute and convalescent COVID-19 originated in the United States, Italy and Spain. The cDNA or gDNA used as material had been derived from T cells, B-cell-depleted T cells, or PBMCs.

Trimming removed 1 base from V and 5 bases from J, with 17 bases in between. The CDR3 is 16 amino acids. Germline assignment: CDR1 LGHDT and CDR2 YNNKEL (reference sequence). Per the original methods: Reference gene primer amplification yielded estimated nucleated cell counts. Clones were sequenced by immunoSEQ multiplex PCR, and TCRdb holds only the in-frame ones, with some missing. The V and J calls and clone size are taken from that table; D and trimming were inferred from the DNA. The data hold a few hundred thousand clones, with approximately 90% observed a single time. Two negative PCRs, clearance, or symptom resolution were required of recovered Cohort 3 donors.

This TCR derives from a woman aged 25 to 39 who had recovered from COVID-19. The specimen was PBMCs or T cells enriched from blood (not recorded which). This chain connects TRBV3-1 (or the pseudogene TRBV3-2) to TRBJ1-1, with D unclear. The CDR3 loop is CASSQGVVSGRTEAFF. DNA for the CDR3: TGTGCCAGCAGCCAAGGAGTCGTGTCGGGAAGAACTGAAGCTTTCTTT.